This TCR beta chain was recovered during a study of CD8 T cells in Susac syndrome. Study-level points and caveats: That the number of individuals in its TCR sequencing and HLA analysis was relatively small was acknowledged by the study.

This clonotype was recorded a few times. Its target is unknown. The authors reverse transcribed roughly 0.5 to 1 ug RNA with random hexamers. An immunoSEQ multiplex PCR amplified TCR beta CDR3 over 54 Vbeta and 13 Jbeta. TCRdb passed the immunoSEQ multiplex PCR reads through MiXCR, listing each CDR3 protein once. The sample comprises 100,000 to 150,000 distinct CDR3 sequences, approximately 93% of which are singletons, and around 0.085% rests with the top ten. The multiple sclerosis controls consisted of treatment-naive patients with relapsing-remitting disease, either stable or active. Germline assignment: CDR1 SGHTA and CDR2 FQGNSA. With 1 base removed from V and 8 bases from J, the gap between germline ends came to 8 bases. The CDR3 length is 12 residues.

Material for sequencing was CD4+ T cells from PBMCs. The source is a human donor with multiple sclerosis. This chain uses TRBV7-2 with TRBJ1-1; a possible D gene is TRBD1 (6 bases). DNA of the CDR3: TGTGCCAGCAGCTTAGTCCAGGGGGAAGCTTTCTTT. It yields the protein CASSLVQGEAFF. The variable domain in full, with the rest retrieved from reference TRBV7-2 and TRBJ1-1, is GAGVSQSPSNKVTEKGKDVELRCDPISGHTALYWYRQSLGQGLEFLIYFQGNSAPDKSGLPSDRFSAERTGGSVSTLTIQRTQQEDSAVYLCASSLVQGEAFFGQGTRLTVV.